The 29 T cell receptor beta chains below all came from one sample that was sequenced in a study of T cells in narcolepsy. Generated by immunoSEQ multiplex PCR, the TCRdb table keeps only in-frame clones and is missing some. The sample records roughly 30,000 clones, around 87% being singletons. Input material: memory (CD45RA-) CD4+ T cells from blood. These receptors were collected from a human donor in good health.

This clone was counted once. The gene calls are TRBV7-8 and TRBJ2-1, with no clear D. The V and J ends lost 1 base and 8 bases respectively, with 24 bases between them. Germline loops: CDR1 SGHVS, CDR2 FQNEAQ. CDR3 length: 18 residues. The chain's CDR3 is CASSLGSRARALMYEQFF. CDR3 DNA sequence: TGTGCCAGCAGCTTAGGGTCCCGGGCCCGGGCCCTTATGTATGAGCAGTTCTTC.

The chain uses TRBV15 and TRBJ1-2; TRBD1 is a possible D gene (6 bases). The germline V and J ends were trimmed by 5 bases and 2 bases, with 15 bases remaining between them. Germline CDR1 is LNHNV and CDR2 is YYDKDF (reference sequence). The CDR3 extends over 15 amino acids. The CDR3, as DNA: TGTGCCACCAGCGGAGGACAGCAATTCAACTATGGCTACACCTTC. Its translation: CATSGGQQFNYGYTF.

The chain couples TRBV29-1 to TRBJ2-2, with a tentative D call TRBD2 (6 bases). This CDR3 region has 13 residues. The germline V and J ends were trimmed by 4 bases and 7 bases, with 13 bases remaining between them. Germline CDR1 and CDR2: SQVTM and ANQGSEA. Here the CDR3 DNA reads TGCAGCGTTGTCGTCGGGCGGGACGGGGAGCTGTTTTTT. Translation: CSVVVGRDGELFF.

This chain connects TRBV5-4 to TRBJ1-1; D may be TRBD1 (6 bases). Trimming removed 0 bases at V and 2 bases at J, with 8 bases between. Per germline, CDR1 SGHNT and CDR2 YYREEE (reference sequence). The CDR3 has 14 amino acids. In nucleotides, the CDR3 is TGTGCCAGCAGCTTGGGGGGGGCTAACACTGAAGCTTTCTTT. Translated, it gives CASSLGGANTEAFF. The full variable domain, rest sourced from reference TRBV5-4 and TRBJ1-1, is ETGVTQSPTHLIKTRGQQVTLRCSSQSGHNTVSWYQQALGQGPQFIFQYYREEENGRGNFPPRFSGLQFPNYSSELNVNALELDDSALYLCASSLGGANTEAFFGQGTRLTVV.

This clone was seen just once. This chain uses TRBV4-1 with TRBJ2-1, with D maybe TRBD2 (6 bases). The V end was cut by 0 bases, the J end by 7 bases, with 19 bases between. The CDR3 has 17 residues. The germline CDR1 and CDR2 sequences are MGHRA and YSYEKL. CDR3 protein: CASSQEFGGTISNEQFF. The CDR3 DNA reads TGCGCCAGCAGCCAAGAGTTTGGGGGGACCATTTCAAATGAGCAGTTCTTC.

This chain uses TRBV7-3 with TRBJ1-1; D is possibly TRBD1 (5 bases). Germline assignment: CDR1 SGHTA and CDR2 FQGTGA. This CDR3 is built from 14 residues. V was trimmed by 3 bases and J by 5 bases, leaving 13 bases between them. CDR3 amino acids: CASSFGGRGTEAFF. The CDR3 DNA sequence: TGTGCCAGCAGCTTTGGGGGACGAGGAACTGAAGCTTTCTTT.

The rearrangement links TRBV7-8 to TRBJ2-5; D is uncertain. CDR1 and CDR2 from the germline V gene are SGHVS and FQNEAQ. The length of the CDR3 is 13 residues. The V end was cut by 1 base, the J end by 5 bases, with 8 bases between. The chain's CDR3 is CASSLGHLETQYF. The CDR3 region has the DNA TGTGCCAGCAGCTTAGGCCACTTGGAGACCCAGTACTTC.

Only one count was recorded for this clone. The chain employs TRBV28 and TRBJ2-1, with 8 bases identical to TRBD2. The CDR3 is 14 amino acids. With V trimmed by 5 bases and J by 10 bases, 10 bases remained unmatched. In germline, CDR1 is MDHEN, CDR2 SYDVKM. As DNA, the CDR3 is TGTGCCAGCAGTCCCCCCCCCACTAGCGGCGAGCAGTTCTTC. Translated: CASSPPPTSGEQFF.

The chain carries TRBV6-1 and TRBJ2-1, with 15 positions matching TRBD2. The J segment lost 0 bases and the V segment lost 1 base, leaving 7 bases of the junction unmatched. The CDR3 contains 20 residues. Germline CDR1 and CDR2: MNHNS and SASEGT. The CDR3 region is CASSEEGTSGGPSSYNEQFF. CDR3 in DNA: TGTGCCAGCAGTGAAGAGGGGACTAGCGGGGGGCCTAGCTCCTACAATGAGCAGTTCTTC.

This clone is a singleton in its sample. The J gene is TRBJ1-2, the V gene TRBV19; tentatively, D is TRBD1 (6 bases). Deletions cut 4 bases from V and 3 bases from J, with 21 bases between. This CDR3 region has 17 residues. The germline gives CDR1 LNHDA, CDR2 SQIVND (reference sequence). The CDR3 here is CASSTLEGRGFDYGYTF. CDR3 coding DNA: TGTGCCAGTAGTACCCTCGAAGGTAGGGGGTTCGACTATGGCTACACCTTC.

This chain connects TRBV5-6 to TRBJ2-1; no reliable D call. V lost 0 bases and J lost 6, with 7 bases in between. Germline lookup yields CDR1 SGHDT and CDR2 YYEEEE. This CDR3 spans 13 amino acids. The CDR3 loop is CASSLVDGNEQFF. For the CDR3, the DNA is TGTGCCAGCAGCTTGGTTGACGGCAATGAGCAGTTCTTC.

V and J are TRBV6-1 and TRBJ1-5; TRBD1 agrees at 9 bases. The J segment lost 6 bases and the V segment lost 6 bases, leaving 9 bases of the junction unmatched. Germline-derived CDR1 and CDR2 are MNHNS and SASEGT. The CDR3 has 15 residues. The CDR3 nucleotides are TGTGCCAGCAGACAGGGGGCAACGTTCAGTCAGCCCCAGCATTTT. This codes for CASRQGATFSQPQHF.

J is TRBJ1-3 and V is TRBV7-9, with D maybe TRBD1 (5 bases). The V gene's germline CDR1 is SEHNR and CDR2 FQNEAQ (reference sequence). This CDR3 region has 15 residues. With 5 bases removed from V and 3 bases from J, the gap between germline ends came to 14 bases. The CDR3 DNA reads as TGTGCCAGCAGCCAAGGGACTGGCCTTGGAAACACCATATATTTT. This translates into CASSQGTGLGNTIYF.

The J gene is TRBJ1-4, the V gene TRBV19; D remains unclear. Trimming cost V 3 bases and J 0 bases, with 11 bases left between them. The CDR3 sequence is 16 residues long. Germline-derived CDR1 and CDR2 are LNHDA and SQIVND (reference sequence). In nucleotides, the CDR3 is TGTGCCAGTAGTATTGGTGCGTTTTCAACTAATGAAAAACTGTTTTTT. This encodes CASSIGAFSTNEKLFF.

The rearrangement links TRBV11-2 to TRBJ1-3; D is ambiguous. The CDR3 totals 15 residues. Germline V CDR1 and CDR2: SGHAT, FQNNGV. V lost 6 bases, J lost 0 bases, and 12 bases lay in between. The CDR3 loop reads CASRNRTNSGNTIYF. For the CDR3, the DNA is TGTGCCAGCAGAAACCGGACCAACTCTGGAAACACCATATATTTT. The full variable domain, completed using reference TRBV11-2 and TRBJ1-3, is EAGVAQSPRYKIIEKRQSVAFWCNPISGHATLYWYQQILGQGPKLLIQFQNNGVVDDSQLPKDRFSAERLKGVDSTLKIQPAKLEDSAVYLCASRNRTNSGNTIYFGEGSWLTVV.

The chain employs TRBV5-1 and TRBJ1-2, with 10 nucleotides matching TRBD1. The CDR3 sequence is 12 residues long. CDR1 is SGHRS, CDR2 YFSETQ, per germline. V was pared by 5 bases and J by 8 bases, with 3 bases of the junction left unmatched. CDR3 sequence (DNA): TGCGCCAGCAGTGGGACAGGGGACGGCTACACCTTC. Translation: CASSGTGDGYTF.

This clone was observed once. Other DNA sequences within the sample encode an identical CDR3. The genes are TRBV15 and TRBJ2-7, with D perhaps matching TRBD2 (5 bases). The V end was cut by 0 bases, the J end by 5 bases, with 11 bases between. The V gene's germline CDR1 is LNHNV and CDR2 YYDKDF (reference sequence). The CDR3 is 14 amino acids. CDR3 region: CATSRDRLGDEQYF. CDR3 bases: TGTGCCACCAGCAGAGATAGGCTGGGAGACGAGCAGTACTTC. The full variable domain, completed using reference TRBV15 and TRBJ2-7, is DAMVIQNPRYQVTQFGKPVTLSCSQTLNHNVMYWYQQKSSQAPKLLFHYYDKDFNNEADTPDNFQSRRPNTSFCFLDIRSPGLGDTAMYLCATSRDRLGDEQYFGPGTRLTVT.

The chain joins TRBV18 to TRBJ1-1; TRBD1 agrees at 10 bases. This CDR3 comprises 14 residues. Per germline, CDR1 KGHSH and CDR2 LQKENI. Unmatched junction bases numbered 4, after V lost 2 bases and J lost 7 bases. CDR3 nucleotides: TGTGCCAGCTCACCAGGGACAGGGGACGTTGAAGCTTTCTTT. Translated: CASSPGTGDVEAFF.

The chain is built from TRBV30 and TRBJ2-7; D remains ambiguous. The CDR3 runs to 15 residues. Germline-derived CDR1 and CDR2 are GTSNPN and SVGIG (reference sequence). V lost 4 bases and J 3 bases, leaving 19 bases between the germline ends. For the CDR3, the DNA is TGTGCCTGGACCAGAGGCACCCCATTCGGCTACGAGCAGTACTTC. It codes for CAWTRGTPFGYEQYF.

The chain carries TRBV5-6 and TRBJ2-6; 11 bases map to TRBD1. The CDR3 runs 17 residues. V was pared by 4 bases and J by 2 bases, with 5 bases of the junction left unmatched. CDR1 and CDR2 (germline): SGHDT, YYEEEE. The CDR3 nucleotides are TGTGCCAGCAGCAATGGACAGGGGGCGACTGGGGCCAACGTCCTGACTTTC. Its translation is CASSNGQGATGANVLTF.

The CDR3 here is CASSVEVTGKNTGELFF. CDR3 nucleotide sequence: TGTGCCAGCAGTGTGGAGGTCACAGGGAAGAACACCGGGGAGCTGTTTTTT. The chain links TRBV11-3 to TRBJ2-2; perhaps TRBD1 as D (6 bases). The CDR3 runs 17 residues. V was pared by 6 bases and J by 1 base, with 18 bases between. The germline gives CDR1 SGHNT, CDR2 YENEEA.

The J gene is TRBJ2-5, the V gene TRBV5-8; 7 bases are a match to TRBD2. Germline V lookup: CDR1 SGHTS, CDR2 YDEGEE. This CDR3 spans 14 amino acids. V lost 4 bases and J lost 5; bases outside the gene matches: 8. The CDR3 sequence: CASSHGLGRETQYF. CDR3 bases: TGTGCCAGCAGCCATGGACTAGGGAGGGAGACCCAGTACTTC.

This clone has only one observation. The chain employs TRBV10-3 and TRBJ2-7; D ambiguous. V lost 7 bases and J 3 bases, leaving 16 bases between the germline ends. There are 14 residues in the CDR3. Germline loops: CDR1 ENHRY, CDR2 SYGVKD. This CDR3 is CAIKASLEFYEQYF. In nucleotides, the CDR3 is TGTGCCATCAAAGCCTCCTTGGAGTTCTACGAGCAGTACTTC.

The chain recombines TRBV19 with TRBJ2-4; the D gene is possibly TRBD1 (8 bases). With 5 bases removed from V and 7 bases from J, the gap between germline ends came to 18 bases. CDR3 length: 15 amino acids. From germline, CDR1 is LNHDA and CDR2 SQIVND (reference sequence). The CDR3 DNA reads as TGTGCCAGTAGTGTCACAGGGGGACTAATTAACATTCAGTACTTC. As protein: CASSVTGGLINIQYF. The full variable domain, with the rest looked up from reference TRBV19 and TRBJ2-4, is DGGITQSPKYLFRKEGQNVTLSCEQNLNHDAMYWYRQDPGQGLRLIYYSQIVNDFQKGDIAEGYSVSREKKESFPLTVTSAQKNPTAFYLCASSVTGGLINIQYFGAGTRLSVL.

This sequence joins TRBV29-1 and TRBJ1-3; D may be TRBD1 (6 bases). The CDR3 runs 14 residues. Germline CDR1 reads SQVTM; CDR2 reads ANQGSEA. V lost 6 bases, J lost 2 bases, and 14 bases lay in between. The CDR3 DNA is TGCAGCGTCGCAGCAGGGGTAACTGGAAACACCATATATTTT. Translated, it gives CSVAAGVTGNTIYF.

The rearrangement uses TRBV7-2 and TRBJ2-7; TRBD2 is a possible D gene (6 bases). Germline values: CDR1 SGHTA, CDR2 FQGNSA. This CDR3 is 13 amino acids long. V was clipped by 0 bases and J by 6 bases, with 9 bases between them. The CDR3 reads CASSLASGGEQYF. The DNA of the CDR3 is TGTGCCAGCAGCTTAGCGTCCGGGGGCGAGCAGTACTTC.

The rearrangement uses TRBV7-2 and TRBJ2-3; D is unclear. The CDR3 length is 12 residues. V dropped 6 bases and J dropped 4 bases, with 8 bases sitting between them. CDR1 and CDR2 (germline): SGHTA, FQGNSA. The CDR3 coding sequence is TGTGCCAGCAGGACCGACGCAGATACGCAGTATTTT. Its translation is CASRTDADTQYF.

For this clone: One end of the junction is discordant with germline, which a read error may explain. The identical CDR3 is also encoded by other nucleotide sequences in the sample. The V gene is TRBV19, the J gene TRBJ2-7; 13 bases map to TRBD2. There are 20 residues in the CDR3. The germline gives CDR1 LNHDA, CDR2 SQIVND (reference sequence). CDR3 in amino acids: CASSIHNRGLAGPRIYEQYF. The CDR3 region has the DNA TGTGCCAGCAGTATCCACAACCGGGGACTAGCGGGACCCCGTATCTACGAGCAGTACTTC.

V gene TRBV30 combines with J gene TRBJ2-7, with a weak D call TRBD1 (6 bases). The germline V and J ends were trimmed by 0 bases and 9 bases, with 18 bases remaining between them. The germline gives CDR1 GTSNPN, CDR2 SVGIG (reference sequence). The CDR3 covers 14 residues. This CDR3 reads CAWSVRGSRDTQYF. The CDR3 nucleotides are TGTGCCTGGAGTGTACGGGGATCGAGGGACACGCAGTACTTC.